The 11 T cell receptor beta chains in this list originate from one sample, sequenced in a study of CD8+ T cells in alopecia areata. Sequencing templates came from extracted RNA that was reverse transcribed into cDNA. Clones were sequenced by immunoSEQ multiplex PCR, and TCRdb holds only the in-frame ones, with some missing. Of fewer than 150,000 clones listed, around two fifths are singletons. What was sequenced was CD4+ T cells sorted from blood. These receptors were taken from a human donor with alopecia areata.

V is TRBV30 and J is TRBJ2-7, with 7 bases identical to TRBD1. V was clipped by 0 bases and J by 7 bases; unmatched bases: 6. Germline CDR1 GTSNPN, CDR2 SVGIG (reference sequence). The CDR3 extends over 13 amino acids. This CDR3 reads CAWSVTGRGEQYF. CDR3 bases: TGTGCCTGGAGTGTAACGGGCAGGGGGGAGCAGTACTTC.

The V gene is TRBV7-2, the J gene TRBJ2-7, with D perhaps being TRBD1 or TRBD2 (5 bases each). V lost 4 bases and J lost 0, with 13 bases in between. Germline V CDR1 and CDR2: SGHTA, FQGNSA. The CDR3 runs 15 residues. CDR3 sequence: CASSSPGPLSYEQYF. CDR3 in DNA: TGTGCCAGCAGCTCCCCGGGACCCCTCTCCTACGAGCAGTACTTC. Full variable domain (outside the CDR3, taken from reference TRBV7-2 and TRBJ2-7): GAGVSQSPSNKVTEKGKDVELRCDPISGHTALYWYRQSLGQGLEFLIYFQGNSAPDKSGLPSDRFSAERTGGSVSTLTIQRTQQEDSAVYLCASSSPGPLSYEQYFGPGTRLTVT.

The chain combines TRBV27 with TRBJ2-7, with 9 bases lining up with TRBD1. Germline CDR1 reads MNHEY; CDR2 reads SMNVEV (reference sequence). Trimming cost V 8 bases and J 4 bases; bases outside gene matches: 12. The CDR3 runs to 15 residues. The CDR3 sequence: CASGGDRAKTYEQYF. The CDR3 coding sequence is TGTGCCAGCGGGGGGGACAGGGCAAAGACTTACGAGCAGTACTTC.

The chain carries TRBV2 and TRBJ1-5; perhaps TRBD1 as D (5 bases). Germline CDR1 is SNHLY and CDR2 is FYNNEI. V dropped 7 bases and J dropped 6 bases, with 10 bases sitting between them. The length of the CDR3 is 12 residues. For the CDR3, the DNA is TGTGCCAGCACAGGGCTGGGTCAGCCCCAGCATTTT. It codes for CASTGLGQPQHF.

The V call is TRBV6-5, the J call TRBJ2-7; D remains unclear. This CDR3 region has 11 residues. V lost 5 bases and J lost 3, with 5 bases in between. The germline V gene has CDR1 MNHEY and CDR2 SVGAGI. The CDR3 nucleotides are TGTGCCAGCAGTCGGCTCTACGAGCAGTACTTC. It codes for CASSRLYEQYF.

The chain is built from TRBV7-9 and TRBJ2-5, with D possibly being TRBD1 (6 bases). The CDR3 runs 13 residues. CDR1 and CDR2 from the germline V gene are SEHNR and FQNEAQ (reference sequence). Between the trimmed V and J ends, which lost 4 bases and 5 bases, there was a span of 11 bases. This CDR3 is CASSSYRDETQYF. For the CDR3, the DNA is TGTGCCAGCAGCTCCTACAGGGATGAGACCCAGTACTTC.

The chain carries TRBV29-1 and TRBJ1-5, with a weak D call TRBD1 (5 bases). The CDR3 loop spans 13 amino acids. Germline V gene lookup returns CDR1 SQVTM and CDR2 ANQGSEA. Trimming took off 5 bases at V and 2 bases at J, with 10 bases between the two ends. CDR3 coding DNA: TGCAGCGTTTCAAGGGGAGGCAATCAGCCCCAGCATTTT. Protein: CSVSRGGNQPQHF.

This chain links TRBV23-1 with TRBJ2-4; 12 nucleotides line up with TRBD1. TRBV23-1 is reported as an ORF; its role is uncertain. The V and J ends lost 6 bases and 8 bases, in that order; junction bases with no gene match: 8. CDR3 length: 15 amino acids. DNA of the CDR3: TGCGCCAGCAGGCGGGACAGGGGGCTTAAGGACATTCAGTACTTC. Translating it yields CASRRDRGLKDIQYF.

V gene TRBV7-2 combines with J gene TRBJ2-3; maybe TRBD2 (7 bases). The CDR3 is 14 residues long. Trimming left V 5 bases short and J 4 bases short, with 13 bases between. Germline V gives CDR1 SGHTA, CDR2 FQGNSA. Here the CDR3 reads CASSLRGRADTQYF. DNA for the CDR3: TGTGCCAGCAGCCTAAGGGGGAGGGCAGATACGCAGTATTTT.

V usage is TRBV28 and J usage is TRBJ2-7, with D hard to call. This CDR3 contains 14 residues. Trimming cost V 6 bases and J 7 bases, with 19 bases left between them. Germline-derived CDR1 and CDR2 are MDHEN and SYDVKM. CDR3: CASSLDGKLGEQYF. CDR3 DNA: TGTGCCAGCAGCCTAGACGGCAAGCTGGGGGAGCAGTACTTC.

This chain links TRBV28 with TRBJ2-3; possibly TRBD2 for D (7 bases). Trimming removed 5 bases from V and 4 bases from J, with 16 bases in between. The CDR3 has 15 amino acids. Germline CDR1 reads MDHEN; CDR2 reads SYDVKM. CDR3 nucleotides: TGTGCCAGCAGTCGTCCAGGGAGGGGGTCAGATACGCAGTATTTT. Protein sequence: CASSRPGRGSDTQYF.